This TCR beta chain emerged from a study of blood T cell repertoires in COVID-19. The method was immunoSEQ multiplex PCR; TCRdb's version includes in-frame clones alone and lacks a portion of them. The data hold about 390,000 clones, with around nine tenths observed a single time. Which cohort a participant joined came from the clinical history participants gave. Recovery meant two consecutive negative NP/OP PCR tests, professional clearance, or resolved symptoms. The CDR3 has 13 residues. Looked up from germline, CDR1 is SGDLS and CDR2 is YYNGEE. V shed 1 base and J 13 bases; nucleotides not matched to a gene: 7.

This chain connects TRBV9 to TRBJ2-3; 9 bases agree with TRBD1. This receptor was taken from a woman aged 45 to 65 who had recovered from COVID-19. Sequenced: PBMCs or T cells enriched from blood (not recorded which). CDR3 in amino acids: CASSVLGQGIEYF. The CDR3 DNA reads TGTGCCAGCAGCGTACTAGGACAGGGGATTGAGTATTTT.